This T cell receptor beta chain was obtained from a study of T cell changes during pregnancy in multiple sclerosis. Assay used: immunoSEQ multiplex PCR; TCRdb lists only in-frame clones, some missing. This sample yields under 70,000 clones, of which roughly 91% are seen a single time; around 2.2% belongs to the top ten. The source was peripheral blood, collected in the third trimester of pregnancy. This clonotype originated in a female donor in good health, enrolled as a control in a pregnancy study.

CDR3: CASGLQGANTF. DNA for the CDR3: TGTGCCAGCGGACTACAGGGGGCTAACACCTTC. This chain connects TRBV5-4 to TRBJ1-2, with TRBD1 identical over 9 bases. Germline lookup yields CDR1 SGHNT and CDR2 YYREEE (reference sequence). The V segment lost 7 bases and the J segment 12 bases; nucleotides outside the gene matches: 7. The length of the CDR3 is 11 residues.